These T cell receptor beta chains were read from a single sample in a study of cytomegalovirus exposure and HLA in healthy donors. Sequenced by immunoSEQ multiplex PCR; TCRdb stores in-frame clones only, minus some. The sample consists of 170,000 or so clones, about 73% of them appearing once. Sequences were obtained from PBMCs. The receptors shown here come from a woman in her thirties or forties in good health and CMV-seronegative. Each CDR3 is given with its conserved first and last residue. Fields, in order: D gene, J gene, clone size, V gene, CDR3 protein, CDR3 DNA. D genes are given only for firm matches. Clone size is shown for a subset of rows, as once, few, many or a class of expanded clone.

.,TRBJ2-2,.,TRBV7-9,CASSLGVGDTGELFF,TGTGCCAGCAGCTTAGGTGTAGGGGATACCGGGGAGCTGTTTTTT
.,TRBJ1-2,few,TRBV15,CATSRRDTRLYGYTF,TGTGCCACCAGCAGACGGGACACTAGGTTGTATGGCTACACCTTC
TRBD1,TRBJ1-3,.,TRBV7-8,CASSLTTGGGNTIYF,TGTGCCAGCAGCCTCACGACAGGGGGAGGAAACACCATATATTTT
.,TRBJ1-2,.,TRBV6-4,CASSDTGQEVDGYTF,TGTGCCAGCAGTGACACTGGTCAGGAGGTCGATGGCTACACCTTC
.,TRBJ1-4,.,TRBV6-5,CASRAANNEKLFF,TGTGCCAGCCGCGCAGCGAATAATGAAAAACTGTTTTTT
TRBD2,TRBJ2-3,.,TRBV6-6,CASMPAGGPDTQYF,TGTGCCAGCATGCCGGCGGGGGGACCAGATACGCAGTATTTT
.,TRBJ1-2,.,TRBV13,CASSLEAGYYGYTF,TGTGCCAGCAGCTTAGAGGCAGGTTACTATGGCTACACCTTC
TRBD2,TRBJ2-7,once,TRBV19,CASSGGLAGPYEQYF,TGTGCCAGTAGTGGGGGACTAGCGGGGCCCTACGAGCAGTACTTC
.,TRBJ1-2,.,TRBV9,CASSPSLKRAGGYTF,TGTGCCAGCAGCCCTAGCCTCAAGCGGGCGGGGGGCTACACCTTC
TRBD1,TRBJ2-7,.,TRBV19,CASSIGQGAGEQYF,TGTGCCAGTAGTATTGGTCAGGGGGCTGGTGAGCAGTACTTC
.,TRBJ1-6,.,TRBV13,CASSRSSYNSPLHF,TGTGCCAGCAGTCGGAGCTCCTATAATTCACCCCTCCACTTT
.,TRBJ2-7,.,TRBV7-2,CASSLDRGGSYEQYF,TGTGCCAGCAGCTTAGACAGGGGAGGCTCCTACGAGCAGTACTTC
.,TRBJ1-2,once,TRBV28,CASSPRSRAYYGYTF,TGTGCCAGCAGTCCAAGGTCCAGGGCCTACTATGGCTACACCTTC
TRBD2,TRBJ2-1,.,TRBV27,CASSLGRGPQRGGPQFF,TGTGCCAGCAGTTTAGGGCGGGGCCCGCAGCGGGGGGGCCCACAGTTCTTC
TRBD2,TRBJ2-7,.,TRBV27,CASSLLMGSGDIEQYF,TGTGCCAGCAGTTTATTAATGGGTAGCGGGGATATCGAGCAGTACTTC
TRBD2,TRBJ2-2,.,TRBV6-1,CASTVLAGGPGELFF,TGTGCCAGCACTGTTCTAGCGGGGGGACCCGGGGAGCTGTTTTTT
.,TRBJ1-6,.,TRBV7-9,CASSLVAGNNSPLHF,TGTGCCAGCAGCTTAGTAGCAGGGAATAATTCACCCCTCCACTTT
.,TRBJ1-4,once,TRBV7-9,CATQFGTYEKLFF,TGTGCCACACAATTCGGGACTTATGAAAAACTGTTTTTT
.,TRBJ1-2,.,TRBV6-5,CASSGTSRLYGYTF,TGTGCCAGCAGTGGTACGTCTAGACTCTATGGCTACACCTTC
.,TRBJ2-7,.,TRBV27,CASHLGGRGGFPKSSYEQYF,TGTGCCAGCCACTTGGGGGGGAGAGGGGGATTCCCTAAGAGCTCCTACGAGCAGTACTTC
.,TRBJ1-5,few,TRBV5-6,CASSLFKRGGQPQHF,TGTGCCAGCAGCTTGTTCAAAAGGGGAGGTCAGCCCCAGCATTTT
.,TRBJ1-4,.,TRBV27,CASTTWPGKLFF,TGTGCCAGCACCACTTGGCCGGGAAAACTGTTTTTT
.,TRBJ2-4,.,TRBV7-8,CASSLTAGNIQYF,TGTGCCAGCAGCTTGACAGCCGGTAACATTCAGTACTTC
.,TRBJ1-1,.,TRBV7-8,CASLREMNTEAFF,TGTGCCAGCTTACGGGAGATGAACACTGAAGCTTTCTTT
.,TRBJ1-1,.,TRBV7-9,CASSLISGDEAFF,TGTGCCAGCAGCTTAATTTCAGGGGATGAAGCTTTCTTT